This T cell receptor beta chain is drawn from a study of T cell responses to AZD1222 COVID-19 vaccine. General observations from the study: Reportedly, nearly half of unique spike TCRs recognized epitopes outside B.1.351/B.1.1.7 mutations. There were vaccine-associated CD4 TCRs across spike, dominant at 160-218 and 743-854. A mostly white British donor set with more females was recruited, and clonal diversity was possibly underestimated. Increased Spike-specific TCR breadth and depth were observed after two AZD1222 doses.

V lost 5 bases, J lost 5 bases, and 13 bases lay in between. The CDR3 has 13 amino acids. Sequenced by immunoSEQ multiplex PCR; TCRdb stores in-frame clones only, minus some. In the table there are fewer than 85,000 clones, 90% of which are singletons. A word on this clone: The antigen remains undetermined.

The chain joins TRBV12-3 or TRBV12-4 to TRBJ2-7, with D hard to call. This sequence was found in an adult in good health. Sequenced material: peripheral blood, taken on day 0 of AZD1222 vaccination. The CDR3 DNA is TGTGCCAGCAGTCCAGCGTGGGGTAACGAGCAGTACTTC. It encodes CASSPAWGNEQYF.